One sample yielded the 9 T cell receptor beta chains listed below, sequenced in a study of cytomegalovirus exposure and HLA in healthy donors. The study ran its PCR with 60 Vbeta and 13 Jbeta primers. Produced via immunoSEQ multiplex PCR; TCRdb's table is partial and in-frame only. The sample holds 76,000 or so clones, 79% seen once. Sequencing input: PBMCs. The source is a man aged 30-40 years in good health and CMV-seronegative.

The chain has TRBV27 and TRBJ2-2; D is undetermined. Germline CDR1 reads MNHEY; CDR2 reads SMNVEV (reference sequence). This CDR3 has 14 amino acids. V gave up 2 bases and J gave up 6 bases, with 10 bases separating them. The CDR3 region has the DNA TGTGCCAGCAGTTTAGAAGCTTTAGCCGGGGAGCTGTTTTTT. Amino acid sequence: CASSLEALAGELFF.

A note on this clone: At one end, the junction sequence differs from germline, possibly due to a read error. The chain carries TRBV6-5 and TRBJ2-1; D call uncertain. The CDR3 covers 15 residues. Germline-derived CDR1 and CDR2 are MNHEY and SVGAGI. The CDR3 nucleotides are TGTTCCAGCAGTTACTTTCGAGACTCTTCCGTAGGGCAGTTCTTC. This encodes CSSSYFRDSSVGQFF.

This chain joins TRBV18 and TRBJ2-7; TRBD1 matches at 7 bases. J gave up 2 bases and V 1 base, and 8 bases lay outside the gene matches. The CDR3 is 16 residues long. Germline V gene sequence: CDR1 KGHSH, CDR2 LQKENI. CDR3: CASSPQRDRETYEQYF. The CDR3 nucleotides are TGTGCCAGCTCACCACAAAGGGACAGAGAGACCTACGAGCAGTACTTC.

This sequence joins TRBV5-6 and TRBJ2-1, with TRBD1 matching 10 bases. Per the germline V gene, CDR1 is SGHDT and CDR2 is YYEEEE. The CDR3 length is 17 residues. V lost 5 bases, J lost 4 bases, and 12 bases stayed unmatched. CDR3 in amino acids: CASSPQGGTGAYNEQFF. The CDR3 DNA reads TGTGCCAGCAGTCCTCAGGGGGGGACAGGGGCATACAATGAGCAGTTCTTC.

The V call is TRBV6-1, the J call TRBJ2-1, with TRBD2 matching 7 bases. V was pared by 2 bases and J by 14 bases, with 9 bases of the junction left unmatched. Germline V gene data show CDR1 as MNHNS and CDR2 as SASEGT. The CDR3 contains 13 residues. CDR3 in DNA: TGTGCCAGCAGTGAAAAGGAGACTAGCTCGGAGTTCTTC. Protein sequence: CASSEKETSSEFF.

The rearrangement links TRBV30 to TRBJ1-2; D is possibly TRBD1 (6 bases). This CDR3 is 15 amino acids long. CDR1 is GTSNPN and CDR2 is SVGIG in the germline V gene (reference sequence). V gave up 4 bases and J gave up 4 bases, with 19 bases separating them. The CDR3 DNA is TGTGCCTGGACCGATTGGGACACCCAAAGCTATGGCTACACCTTC. The encoded protein is CAWTDWDTQSYGYTF.

This clone has a handful of counts. The rearrangement uses TRBV4-3 and TRBJ2-2, with D unresolved. This CDR3 has 13 residues. V dropped 4 bases and J dropped 6 bases, with 9 bases sitting between them. Germline CDR1 and CDR2: LGHNA and YSLEER. In nucleotides, the CDR3 is TGCGCCAGCAGCCCCGTCAGTTCCGGGGAGCTGTTTTTT. Translated, it gives CASSPVSSGELFF.

The chain employs TRBV6-4 and TRBJ2-1; a possible D gene is TRBD1 (6 bases). Deletions cut 0 bases from V and 2 bases from J, with 14 bases between. Germline V lookup: CDR1 MRHNA, CDR2 SNTAGT. The CDR3 has 17 residues. CDR3 bases: TGTGCCAGCAGTGACTCTTCGGGGACAACCACCTACAATGAGCAGTTCTTC. This codes for CASSDSSGTTTYNEQFF.

This chain connects TRBV5-4 to TRBJ1-5; no clear D gene. Germline lookup yields CDR1 SGHNT and CDR2 YYREEE (reference sequence). Trimming removed 4 bases from V and 16 bases from J, with 15 bases in between. CDR3 length: 11 residues. The DNA of the CDR3 is TGTGCCAGCAGCCTGCGGGAGCTATTTCATTTT. As protein: CASSLRELFHF.